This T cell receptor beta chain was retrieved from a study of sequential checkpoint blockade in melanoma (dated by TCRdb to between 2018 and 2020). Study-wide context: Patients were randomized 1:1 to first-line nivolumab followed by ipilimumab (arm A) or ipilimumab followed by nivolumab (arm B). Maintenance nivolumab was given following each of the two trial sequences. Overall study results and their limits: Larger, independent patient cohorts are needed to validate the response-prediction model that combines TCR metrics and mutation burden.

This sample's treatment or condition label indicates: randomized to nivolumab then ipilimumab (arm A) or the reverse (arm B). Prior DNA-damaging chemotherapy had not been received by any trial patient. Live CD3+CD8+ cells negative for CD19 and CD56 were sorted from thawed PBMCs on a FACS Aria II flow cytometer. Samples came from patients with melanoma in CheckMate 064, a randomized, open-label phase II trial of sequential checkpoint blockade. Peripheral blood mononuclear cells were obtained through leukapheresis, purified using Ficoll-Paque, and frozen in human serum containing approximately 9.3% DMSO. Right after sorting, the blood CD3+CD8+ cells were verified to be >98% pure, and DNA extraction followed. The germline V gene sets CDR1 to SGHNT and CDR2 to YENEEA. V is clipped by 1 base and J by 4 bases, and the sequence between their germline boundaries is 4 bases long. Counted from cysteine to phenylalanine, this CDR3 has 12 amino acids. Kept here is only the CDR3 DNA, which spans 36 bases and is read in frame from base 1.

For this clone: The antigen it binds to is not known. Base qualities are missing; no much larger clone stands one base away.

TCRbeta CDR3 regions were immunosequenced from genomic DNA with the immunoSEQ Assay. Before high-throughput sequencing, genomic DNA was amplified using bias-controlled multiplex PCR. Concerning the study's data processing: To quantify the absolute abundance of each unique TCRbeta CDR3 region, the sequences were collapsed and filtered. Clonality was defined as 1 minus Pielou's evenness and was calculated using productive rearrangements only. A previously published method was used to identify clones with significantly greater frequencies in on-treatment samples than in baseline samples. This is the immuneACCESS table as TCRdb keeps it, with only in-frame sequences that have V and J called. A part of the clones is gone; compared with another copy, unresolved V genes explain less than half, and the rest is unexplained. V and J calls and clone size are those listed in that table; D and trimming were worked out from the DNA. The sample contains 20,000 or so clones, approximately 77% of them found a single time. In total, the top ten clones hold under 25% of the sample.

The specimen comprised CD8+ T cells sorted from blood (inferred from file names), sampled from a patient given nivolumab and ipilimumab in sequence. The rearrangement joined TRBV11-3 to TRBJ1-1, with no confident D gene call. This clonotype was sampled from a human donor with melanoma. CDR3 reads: CASSLAGTEAFF. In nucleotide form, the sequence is TGTGCCAGCAGCTTAGCGGGCACTGAAGCTTTCTTT.